This entry concerns a single T cell receptor beta chain. The J segment lost 5 bases and the V segment lost 0 bases, leaving 8 bases of the junction unmatched. Germline lookup yields CDR1 SGHNT and CDR2 YYREEE (reference sequence). The CDR3 totals 16 residues. These data are taken from a study of blood T cell repertoires in COVID-19. About the study: Donors in the United States, Italy and Spain gave samples during acute or convalescent COVID-19. PBMCs, B-cell-depleted T cells, or T cells provided the cDNA or gDNA that made up the material.

In the source study's methods: Quantification of nucleated cells was approximated via reference gene primer amplification. Generated by immunoSEQ multiplex PCR, the TCRdb table keeps only in-frame clones and is missing some. Clone size and the V and J calls come from that table; the DNA yielded D and trimming. Of about 230,000 clones listed, just over 85% are singletons. The origin of this receptor is a man aged 45-60 years with COVID-19, enrolled during active disease. The J gene is TRBJ2-5, the V gene TRBV5-4, with 9 bases lining up with TRBD2. Sequencing was carried out using peripheral blood. Written as DNA, the CDR3 is TGTGCCAGCAGCTTGGACTTCGCGGGGGGGCAGGAGACCCAGTACTTC. It yields the protein CASSLDFAGGQETQYF.